The T cell receptor beta chain under discussion was sequenced for a study of shared clonotypes between healthy human individuals. Unmatched junction bases numbered 14, after V lost 4 bases and J lost 0 bases. The CDR3 covers 19 residues. Germline loops: CDR1 SEHNR, CDR2 FQNEAQ (reference sequence). Sequenced by immunoSEQ multiplex PCR; TCRdb stores in-frame clones only, minus some. The repertoire holds around 2.5 million clones, with approximately 94% as singletons. Sequenced material: naive CD4+ T cells from PBMCs. Subset here: CD45RA+ positively selected. This TCR came from a man younger than 35 in good health. Some clones in this sample may be carry-over from other donors' samples. The rearrangement joins TRBV7-9 to TRBJ2-1, with 8 bases lining up with TRBD1. The CDR3 DNA reads TGTGCCAGCAGCTCTTTGGGACAGGTTCTACCCCGCTCCTACAATGAGCAGTTCTTC. Its protein is CASSSLGQVLPRSYNEQFF.